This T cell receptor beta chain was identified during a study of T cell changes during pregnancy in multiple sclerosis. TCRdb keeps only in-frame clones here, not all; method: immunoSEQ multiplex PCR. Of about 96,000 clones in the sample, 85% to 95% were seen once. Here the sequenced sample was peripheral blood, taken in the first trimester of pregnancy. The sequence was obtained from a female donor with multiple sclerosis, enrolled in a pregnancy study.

CDR3 residues: CASSPGGVNYGYTF. In nucleotides, the CDR3 is TGTGCCAGCAGCCCCGGGGGGGTTAACTATGGCTACACCTTC. This chain links TRBV7-9 with TRBJ1-2; TRBD1 might be the D (5 bases). The CDR3 covers 14 residues. Germline V gene data show CDR1 as SEHNR and CDR2 as FQNEAQ (reference sequence). The V gene lost 5 bases and the J gene lost 1 base, with 11 bases spanning the gap.